This TCR beta chain emerged from a study of stem cell transplantation in POMP-related autoinflammatory disease (dated by TCRdb to the early 2020s). For the study in its entirety: The study hypothesis was that defective thymoproteasomes impair MHC class I-dependent CD8+ T-cell differentiation and positive selection, which skews the TRB repertoire. Before transplant, patients showed CD4+ naive T-cell skewing, low CD8+ T-cell proportions, and reduced T-cell cytokine secretion. After transplant, DNA chimerism analysis showed 100% donor engraftment of neutrophils and platelets through one year. To find out how POMP deficiency affects T-cell receptor beta repertoire diversity and CDR3 characteristics, high-throughput TRB sequencing was used.

Including cysteine and phenylalanine, the CDR3 has 14 amino acids. Of all the DNA, just the CDR3 is kept, 42 bases in frame from base 1. Relative to germline, V is 3 bases shorter and J is 2 bases shorter, with 8 bases between their ends. Based on the germline V gene, the CDR1 and CDR2 sequences are MNHEY and SVGAGI. Study-wide conclusions, independent of this receptor: The number of unique TRB V-J gene pairings was restricted in PRAID patients. In PRAID patients, the trend toward increased clonality and lower diversity reached statistical significance only for regulatory T cells. PRAID patients trended toward lower TRB diversity and higher clonality across all analyzed T-cell subsets.

The method was the immunoSEQ multiplex PCR assay. The authors processed their data as follows. Shannon entropy, which takes clonal size distribution into account, was used to quantify repertoire diversity. The Gini-Simpson index (Simpson_1-D) was used to measure inequality in clonotype distribution. TCRdb limited this immuneACCESS table to in-frame rearrangements with V and J called. A share of clones is missing; checked studies link under half to unresolved V genes, and the rest is unexplained. The V and J calls and the clone size are those of that table, but D and trimming were determined from the DNA. The sample table shows thousands of clones, and around 90% are seen once. Over 10% of the sample is in the top ten clones. The time point label of this sample denotes: after hematopoietic stem cell transplant. PRAID was characterized by prominent immunodeficiency alongside autoinflammation. T-cell subsets (conventional T cells, CD8+ T cells, regulatory T cells, T follicular helper cells) were sorted before TRB sequencing.

Points on this clone: No cognate antigen has been identified for it. It has no much larger one-base neighbor in the sample; base qualities were not kept.

This clonotype originated in a human patient with POMP-related autoinflammation and immune dysregulation (PRAID). The graft donor may be the source of some T cells after a transplant. This specimen consisted of CD8+ T cells from PBMCs, obtained after stem cell transplantation. Rearrangement joined TRBV6-5 to TRBJ2-1; the D gene lacks a confident call. The CDR3 amino acid sequence is: CASSYSGPYNEQFF. DNA sequence: TGTGCCAGCAGTTATTCCGGCCCCTACAATGAGCAGTTCTTC.